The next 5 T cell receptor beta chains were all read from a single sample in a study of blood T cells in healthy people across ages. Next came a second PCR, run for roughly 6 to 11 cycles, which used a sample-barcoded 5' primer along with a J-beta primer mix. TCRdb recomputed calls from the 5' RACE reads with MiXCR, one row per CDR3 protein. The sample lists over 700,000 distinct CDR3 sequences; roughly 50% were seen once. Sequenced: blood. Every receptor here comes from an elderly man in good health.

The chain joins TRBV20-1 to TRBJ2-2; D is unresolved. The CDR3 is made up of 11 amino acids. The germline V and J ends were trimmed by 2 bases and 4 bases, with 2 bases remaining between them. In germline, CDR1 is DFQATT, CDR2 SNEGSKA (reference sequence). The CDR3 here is CSARITGELFF. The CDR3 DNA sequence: TGCAGTGCTAGAATCACCGGGGAGCTGTTTTTT.

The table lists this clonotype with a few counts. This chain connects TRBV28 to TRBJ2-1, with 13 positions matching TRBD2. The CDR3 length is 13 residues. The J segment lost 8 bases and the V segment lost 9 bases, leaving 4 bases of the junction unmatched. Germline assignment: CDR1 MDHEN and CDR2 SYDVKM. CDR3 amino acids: CASRTSGSHEQFF. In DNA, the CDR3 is TGTGCCAGTAGGACTAGCGGGAGTCATGAGCAGTTCTTC.

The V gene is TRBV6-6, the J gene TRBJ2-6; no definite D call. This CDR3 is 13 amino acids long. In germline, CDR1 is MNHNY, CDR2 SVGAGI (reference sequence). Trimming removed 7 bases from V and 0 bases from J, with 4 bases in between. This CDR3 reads CASTHSGANVLTF. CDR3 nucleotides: TGTGCCAGCACTCACTCTGGGGCCAACGTCCTGACTTTC.

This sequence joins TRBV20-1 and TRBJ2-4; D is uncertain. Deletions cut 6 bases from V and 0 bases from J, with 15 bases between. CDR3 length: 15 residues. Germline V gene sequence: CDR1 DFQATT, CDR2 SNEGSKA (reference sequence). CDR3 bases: TGCAGTGCCACACAGAAGACTCTAGCCAAAAACATTCAGTACTTC. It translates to CSATQKTLAKNIQYF.

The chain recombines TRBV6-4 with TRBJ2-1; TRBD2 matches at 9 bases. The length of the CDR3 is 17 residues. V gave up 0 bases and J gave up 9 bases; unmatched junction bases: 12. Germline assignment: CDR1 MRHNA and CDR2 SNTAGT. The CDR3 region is CASSDSGLARVRGEQFF. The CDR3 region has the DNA TGTGCCAGCAGTGACTCGGGACTAGCACGGGTACGGGGTGAGCAGTTCTTC.